The rows below give T cell receptor beta chains drawn from one sample of a study of read filtering for tumor transcriptome and immune sequencing. TCRdb ran MiXCR on the reads and lists one entry per CDR3 protein. In the table there are roughly 59,000 distinct CDR3 sequences, around 20% of which are singletons. Material for sequencing was a population of CD138-negative cells sorted from bone marrow. Receptors originate from a donor at least 40 years old with multiple myeloma. Both conserved end residues are part of each CDR3. A clone size is listed for some rows: how often the clone was seen (once, few, many), or a class if it is expanded.

TRBJ2-1,TRBV7-9,many,CASSLGVNEQFF
TRBJ1-1,TRBV20-1,-,CSARDLATTEAFF
TRBJ1-2,TRBV11-2,-,CASRPIVGPPDMNYVYTF
TRBJ1-5,TRBV20-1,-,CSARDWSEGQPQHF
TRBJ2-7,TRBV7-2,few,CASSSATSGRALFHEQYF
TRBJ1-1,TRBV6-1,many,CASREDRGIVTEAFF
TRBJ1-1,TRBV5-1,-,CASSLALGTEAFF
TRBJ2-4,TRBV9,many,CASSAFGVNGEIQYF
TRBJ1-4,TRBV2,few,CASSEGIGANEKLFF
TRBJ2-1,TRBV29-1,many,CSVLISGSYNEQFF
TRBJ2-5,TRBV11-2,-,CASSFSIFGTSGYQETQYF
TRBJ1-5,TRBV19,-,CASSKARDVQPQHF
TRBJ2-5,TRBV7-3,many,CASSLRASQETQYF
TRBJ1-2,TRBV30,-,CAWKGGLSGRGYTF
TRBJ2-6,TRBV20-1,many,CSARDVSGPSGADVLTF
TRBJ2-5,TRBV29-1,many,CSVETGASRQETQYF
TRBJ2-3,TRBV11-2,-,CASSLVSADTQYF
TRBJ2-3,TRBV3-1,-,CASSGGAGAHGTQYF
TRBJ2-1,TRBV5-1,-,CANSGTSASSYNGQFF